These 32 T cell receptor beta chains share one sample of origin, sequenced in a study of cytomegalovirus exposure and HLA in healthy donors. The PCR employed 60 Vbeta primers together with 13 Jbeta primers. Repertoires were generated with immunoSEQ multiplex PCR, while TCRdb's copy carries only in-frame clones and drops some. The sample records 85,000 to 95,000 clones, about 8% being singletons. Sequenced sample: PBMCs. These receptors originate from a man over 45 in good health and CMV-seronegative.

In this sample, this clone turned up many times. This sequence joins TRBV6-6 and TRBJ1-1; D unclear. This CDR3 spans 15 amino acids. Germline CDR1 MNHNY, CDR2 SVGAGI (reference sequence). Trimming pared 6 bases from V and 3 bases from J, leaving 17 bases between. CDR3 sequence: CASSRIIGQDTEAFF. The CDR3 DNA sequence: TGTGCCAGCAGCCGCATCATAGGTCAGGACACTGAAGCTTTCTTT.

The chain links TRBV27 to TRBJ2-1; D perhaps matches TRBD2 (5 bases). The CDR3 runs to 14 residues. Trimming stripped 6 bases from V and 0 bases from J, with 9 bases between. Germline loops: CDR1 MNHEY, CDR2 SMNVEV (reference sequence). The CDR3 DNA follows: TGTGCCAGCAGGTGGGAGTACTCCTACAATGAGCAGTTCTTC. It yields the protein CASRWEYSYNEQFF.

The genes are TRBV29-1 and TRBJ2-7; possibly TRBD1 for D (5 bases). Germline V gene data show CDR1 as SQVTM and CDR2 as ANQGSEA. The CDR3 spans 12 residues. V was shortened by 7 bases and J by 6 bases, with 16 bases between the two germline ends. CDR3 sequence: CSANEDSSEQYF. The DNA of the CDR3 is TGCAGCGCAAACGAAGACAGTAGCGAGCAGTACTTC.

This clone was counted a few times. V gene TRBV6-5 combines with J gene TRBJ2-2; 16 bases match TRBD2. Unmatched junction bases numbered 3, after V lost 4 bases and J lost 7 bases. The germline gives CDR1 MNHEY, CDR2 SVGAGI. This CDR3 is 16 amino acids long. This chain's CDR3 is CASSWGLAGGRGELFF. CDR3 nucleotide sequence: TGTGCCAGCAGTTGGGGACTAGCGGGGGGGCGCGGGGAGCTGTTTTTT.

With respect to this clone: The CDR3 does not end in the conserved phenylalanine or tryptophan, so this is likely a read error. The DNA is left out, because the CDR3 cannot be placed on it with certainty; the CDR3 is given as TCRdb lists it. The chain employs TRBV30 and TRBJ1-1; TRBD1 was called by the table and not checked on the DNA. The CDR3 is made up of 13 amino acids, end residues included. CDR1 is GTSNPN, CDR2 SVGIG, per germline (reference sequence). The chain's CDR3 is CDWSVHGRGLSFV.

This clone has a handful of counts. The J gene is TRBJ2-7, the V gene TRBV28; D is perhaps TRBD1 (5 bases). This CDR3 has 12 amino acids. Germline V gives CDR1 MDHEN, CDR2 SYDVKM. V was cut by 5 bases and J by 2 bases, with 7 bases left in between. CDR3 DNA sequence: TGTGCCAGCAGTAGACAGCCCTACGAGCAGTACTTC. Its protein is CASSRQPYEQYF.

The V gene is TRBV2, the J gene TRBJ1-5; tentative D call: TRBD1 (6 bases). The germline V and J ends were trimmed by 1 base and 2 bases, with 12 bases remaining between them. Germline CDR1 is SNHLY and CDR2 is FYNNEI. CDR3 length: 16 residues. The CDR3 DNA sequence: TGTGCCAGCAGTGAAGTCGGCAGGGGCCGCAATCAGCCCCAGCATTTT. It translates to CASSEVGRGRNQPQHF.

The rearrangement links TRBV29-1 to TRBJ1-1; tentatively, D is TRBD1 (6 bases). Trimming removed 8 bases from V and 2 bases from J, with 12 bases in between. This CDR3 has 12 amino acids. Germline V gene data show CDR1 as SQVTM and CDR2 as ANQGSEA. CDR3 coding DNA: TGCAGCCTCAGGACAGATAACACTGAAGCTTTCTTT. It specifies CSLRTDNTEAFF.

This clone was observed a few times. The chain uses TRBV6-6 and TRBJ1-4; possible D gene TRBD1, 5 bases. Trimming stripped 6 bases from V and 8 bases from J, with 19 bases between. This CDR3 has 15 amino acids. Germline V gene sequence: CDR1 MNHNY, CDR2 SVGAGI (reference sequence). The CDR3 DNA reads as TGTGCCAGCAGCCAAGGCGGGGCAGGAGGAGAAAAACTGTTTTTT. Protein product: CASSQGGAGGEKLFF.

This clone was observed a handful of times. The chain recombines TRBV28 with TRBJ1-5; D is uncertain. The CDR3 consists of 17 residues. CDR1 is MDHEN and CDR2 is SYDVKM in the germline V gene. Trimming stripped 2 bases from V and 9 bases from J, with 23 bases between. The CDR3 nucleotides are TGTGCCAGCAGTTTAAGTGTGGAGGGCGGTCAACTGGGGCCCCAGCATTTT. Translating gives CASSLSVEGGQLGPQHF.

This clone was detected a few times. The chain is built from TRBV5-4 and TRBJ2-3; 10 bases agree with TRBD1. There are 16 residues in the CDR3. The germline gives CDR1 SGHNT, CDR2 YYREEE (reference sequence). After removal of 0 bases from V and 5 bases from J, the junction contained 6 bases not matched to a gene. The CDR3 region is CASSLEGTGAGDTQYF. In DNA, the CDR3 is TGTGCCAGCAGCTTGGAAGGGACAGGGGCGGGAGATACGCAGTATTTT.

The J gene is TRBJ2-3, the V gene TRBV28, with 10 bases aligning to TRBD2. The CDR3 is 18 residues long. Germline values: CDR1 MDHEN, CDR2 SYDVKM. The V gene end was trimmed by 7 bases and the J gene end by 3 bases; junction bases not matched to a gene: 16. The CDR3 DNA follows: TGTGCCAGCACCCTTCCGGGACTAGCGAGAAAAGGGACAGATACGCAGTATTTT. It is translated as CASTLPGLARKGTDTQYF.

V and J are TRBV30 and TRBJ2-5; 10 bases fit TRBD2. CDR3 size: 15 residues. Germline V CDR1 and CDR2: GTSNPN, SVGIG (reference sequence). Germline trimming cut 0 bases from V and 1 base from J; bases unmatched to any gene: 2. The CDR3 DNA is TGTGCCTGGAGTGTACTAGCGGGGACCCAAGAGACCCAGTACTTC. Protein sequence: CAWSVLAGTQETQYF.

This clone showed up just a few times. V usage is TRBV19 and J usage is TRBJ1-1, with TRBD1 as a possible D gene (5 bases). The CDR3 is made up of 13 amino acids. The germline V and J ends were trimmed by 1 base and 8 bases, with 11 bases remaining between them. Per the germline V gene, CDR1 is LNHDA and CDR2 is SQIVND (reference sequence). The CDR3 DNA follows: TGTGCCAGTAGTATAGCCGTGACAGCCGAAGCTTTCTTT. Protein product: CASSIAVTAEAFF.

The rearrangement joins TRBV28 to TRBJ1-2, with D unresolved. The CDR3 extends over 15 amino acids. V was cut by 3 bases and J by 1 base, with 12 bases left in between. The germline V gene has CDR1 MDHEN and CDR2 SYDVKM. The DNA for the CDR3 is TGTGCCAGCAGTTTCCGACAACGGATTAACTATGGCTACACCTTC. Translating it yields CASSFRQRINYGYTF.

This clone appeared a few times. The CDR3 DNA is TGTGCCAGCAGCCCTCTGGCCAGCTATGGCTACACCTTC. Its protein is CASSPLASYGYTF. This chain joins TRBV7-9 and TRBJ1-2; D ambiguous. This CDR3 is built from 13 residues. CDR1 is SEHNR, CDR2 FQNEAQ, per germline (reference sequence). Trimming pared 5 bases from V and 4 bases from J, leaving 11 bases between.

This clone has a handful of counts. V is TRBV6-5 and J is TRBJ2-7, with D possibly matching TRBD1 (7 bases). The CDR3 is made up of 15 amino acids. CDR1 MNHEY and CDR2 SVGAGI come from the germline V gene. Trimming took off 4 bases at V and 4 bases at J, with 17 bases between the two ends. Written as DNA, the CDR3 is TGTGCCAGCAGTTCATTGACAGGGAGGTATTACGAGCAGTACTTC. Translating gives CASSSLTGRYYEQYF.

V gene TRBV5-1 combines with J gene TRBJ1-2; D might be TRBD1 (5 bases). The CDR3 contains 16 residues. V was trimmed by 0 bases and J by 1 base, leaving 13 bases between them. CDR1 is SGHRS, CDR2 YFSETQ, per germline. The CDR3 DNA follows: TGCGCCAGCAGCTTGGCTCCCGGGGGAGGTAACTATGGCTACACCTTC. It encodes CASSLAPGGGNYGYTF.

This chain's CDR3 is CASSEDIAGAYEQYF. CDR3 DNA sequence: TGTGCCAGCAGTGAAGACATAGCGGGGGCCTACGAGCAGTACTTC. The J gene is TRBJ2-7, the V gene TRBV6-1, with TRBD2 matching over 9 bases. Germline CDR1 is MNHNS and CDR2 is SASEGT. V shed 1 base, J shed 2 bases, and the junction held 3 bases outside the gene matches. The CDR3 consists of 15 residues.

This clone came up a few times. The rearrangement uses TRBV14 and TRBJ2-1; 8 positions match TRBD1. Losses at the gene ends were 1 base for V and 4 bases for J; bases not matched to a gene: 6. This CDR3 has 16 amino acids. CDR1 and CDR2 from the germline V gene are SGHDN and FVKESK. CDR3 coding DNA: TGTGCCAGCAGCCAAGTCGGACAGGGCCAATACAATGAGCAGTTCTTC. Residues: CASSQVGQGQYNEQFF. The entire variable domain, with the rest obtained from reference TRBV14 and TRBJ2-1, is as follows: EAGVTQFPSHSVIEKGQTVTLRCDPISGHDNLYWYRRVMGKEIKFLLHFVKESKQDESGMPNNRFLAERTGGTYSTLKVQPAELEDSGVYFCASSQVGQGQYNEQFFGPGTRLTVL.

This clone was seen more than once but under ten times. CDR3 sequence (DNA): TGTGCCAGCAGTTACTCTAGGGACAGGGGAAATCAGCCCCAGCATTTT. It yields the protein CASSYSRDRGNQPQHF. The V gene is TRBV6-5, the J gene TRBJ1-5, with TRBD1 matching 10 bases. J lost 4 bases, V lost 0 bases, and 3 bases had no gene match. CDR3 length: 16 residues. Germline V gene sequence: CDR1 MNHEY, CDR2 SVGAGI.

This clone was recorded a few times. The J gene is TRBJ2-7, the V gene TRBV11-2, with 11 bases matching TRBD2. Looked up from germline, CDR1 is SGHAT and CDR2 is FQNNGV. J was trimmed by 3 bases and V by 3 bases; bases with no gene match: 4. CDR3 length equals 15 residues. DNA of the CDR3: TGTGCCAGCAGCTTGGGACTAGCGGCTAACTACGAGCAGTACTTC. The encoded protein is CASSLGLAANYEQYF.

This clone was recorded a few times. V gene TRBV2 combines with J gene TRBJ2-7; 9 bases fit TRBD1. Germline CDR1 reads SNHLY; CDR2 reads FYNNEI. The ends lost 4 bases at V and 5 bases at J; junction bases unmatched: 3. The CDR3 is 13 residues long. The CDR3 sequence: CASSADRGHEQYF. For the CDR3, the DNA is TGTGCCAGCAGTGCGGACAGGGGCCACGAGCAGTACTTC.

A few counts support this clone. The chain carries TRBV6-4 and TRBJ2-3; D is ambiguous. The CDR3 covers 13 residues. The V end lost 2 bases, the J end lost 1 base, and 4 bases lay between the germline ends. Germline CDR1 is MRHNA and CDR2 is SNTAGT. In DNA, the CDR3 is TGTGCCAGCAGTGACCCAGGCACAGATACGCAGTATTTT. It specifies CASSDPGTDTQYF.

This clone has only a few counts. The chain links TRBV19 to TRBJ2-7, with 9 bases fitting TRBD1. With V trimmed by 10 bases and J by 2 bases, 6 bases remained unmatched. The CDR3 contains 13 residues. The germline CDR1 and CDR2 sequences are LNHDA and SQIVND (reference sequence). The CDR3 protein is CATQGALAYEQYF. For the CDR3, the DNA is TGTGCCACACAGGGGGCCCTAGCCTACGAGCAGTACTTC. The full variable domain, completed using reference TRBV19 and TRBJ2-7, is DGGITQSPKYLFRKEGQNVTLSCEQNLNHDAMYWYRQDPGQGLRLIYYSQIVNDFQKGDIAEGYSVSREKKESFPLTVTSAQKNPTAFYLCATQGALAYEQYFGPGTRLTVT.

The genes are TRBV7-9 and TRBJ2-7; D gene ambiguous. V lost 5 bases and J lost 4, with 21 bases in between. CDR3 length: 16 amino acids. Germline V gives CDR1 SEHNR, CDR2 FQNEAQ (reference sequence). CDR3 nucleotides: TGTGCCAGCAGCCACCCATCGGGTAGCCTGAGGTACGAGCAGTACTTC. Protein sequence: CASSHPSGSLRYEQYF.

This clone was seen more than once but under ten times. The rearrangement uses TRBV9 and TRBJ2-1; 8 nucleotides line up with TRBD1. The CDR3 has 17 amino acids. Germline V gene lookup returns CDR1 SGDLS and CDR2 YYNGEE. V lost 4 bases to trimming and J lost 4 bases; unmatched junction nucleotides: 13. CDR3 in amino acids: CASSPTYARGLYNEQFF. Written as DNA, the CDR3 is TGTGCCAGCAGCCCAACTTATGCCAGGGGGCTATACAATGAGCAGTTCTTC.

The CDR3 sequence is CASSFSAPGGLNEQYF. CDR3 bases: TGTGCCAGCAGTTTTTCCGCCCCAGGGGGCCTGAACGAGCAGTACTTC. The gene calls are TRBV6-5 and TRBJ2-7, with 8 bases fitting TRBD1. The CDR3 length is 16 residues. CDR1 and CDR2 from the germline V gene are MNHEY and SVGAGI. After removal of 4 bases from V and 5 bases from J, the junction contained 13 bases not matched to a gene.

This clone was seen only once. The junction differs from germline at one of its ends, possibly a read error. The chain uses TRBV7-7 and TRBJ2-5, with a possible D match to TRBD2 (5 bases). The CDR3 consists of 14 residues. Germline V gene data show CDR1 as SSHAT and CDR2 as FNYEAQ (reference sequence). CDR3 DNA: TGTGCTAGCAGCTTTACCCGAGGGTTAGAGACCCAGTACTTC. It codes for CASSFTRGLETQYF.

The chain uses TRBV7-4 and TRBJ2-7; D is perhaps TRBD2 (6 bases). The germline CDR1 and CDR2 sequences are SGHVT and SQSDAQ. This CDR3 region has 16 residues. V dropped 5 bases and J dropped 3 bases, with 20 bases sitting between them. The CDR3 DNA reads as TGTGCCAGCAGCCGCTTGGCGGGGATAGGTTGCTACGAGCAGTACTTC. Translation gives CASSRLAGIGCYEQYF.

The genes are TRBV25-1 and TRBJ1-1; the D gene is possibly TRBD1 (6 bases). Germline values: CDR1 MGHDK, CDR2 SYGVNS. This CDR3 has 14 residues. With 4 bases removed from V and 0 bases from J, the gap between germline ends came to 9 bases. DNA for the CDR3: TGTGCCAGCAGTGCAGACAGGATGAACACTGAAGCTTTCTTT. As protein: CASSADRMNTEAFF. Supplemented by reference TRBV25-1 and TRBJ1-1, the full variable domain reads EADIYQTPRYLVIGTGKKITLECSQTMGHDKMYWYQQDPGMELHLIHYSYGVNSTEKGDLSSESTVSRIRTEHFPLTLESARPSHTSQYLCASSADRMNTEAFFGQGTRLTVV.

The genes are TRBV2 and TRBJ2-5; perhaps TRBD2 as D (5 bases). Germline lookup yields CDR1 SNHLY and CDR2 FYNNEI. The CDR3 runs 14 residues. The ends were cut back, 5 bases at V and 4 bases at J, with 14 bases in the middle. The CDR3 DNA is TGTGCCAGCAGTCGGACGAGGGTATCAGAGACCCAGTACTTC. It translates to CASSRTRVSETQYF.